This T cell receptor (beta chain) was retrieved from a study of T cell repertoires in cytomegalovirus infection. Overall study: Epitope selection comprised recently identified HLA-C-restricted CMV epitopes and well-studied HLA-B-restricted CMV epitopes.

From the reads, TCRdb called clonotypes with MiXCR, one entry per CDR3 protein. Of hundreds of thousands of distinct CDR3 sequences detected, 30% to 40% appear once; the ten largest clones hold 15% to 20%. Germline V gene data show CDR1 as DFQATT and CDR2 as SNEGSKA (reference sequence). V lost 2 bases, J lost 1 base, and 27 bases lay in between. This CDR3 is 19 amino acids long. In the case of this clonotype: No antigen is known for it.

The rearrangement joins TRBV20-1 to TRBJ2-7; D is perhaps TRBD1 or TRBD2 (5 bases each). Material: cultured PBMCs, obtained from culture after CMV antigen stimulation. The TCR was taken from a human donor in good health (CMV status not recorded). Some clones in this sample may be carry-over from other donors' samples. CDR3 coding DNA: TGCAGTGCTAGACTCACCGGGACCACGGAGCTCAGCTTTTCCTACGAGCAGTACTTC. It specifies CSARLTGTTELSFSYEQYF.